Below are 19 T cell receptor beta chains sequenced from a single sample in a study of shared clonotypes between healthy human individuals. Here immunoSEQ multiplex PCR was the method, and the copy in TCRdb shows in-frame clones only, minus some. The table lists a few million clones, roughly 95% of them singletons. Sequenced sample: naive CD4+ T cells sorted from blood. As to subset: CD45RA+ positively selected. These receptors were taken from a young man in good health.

For the CDR3, the DNA is TGTGCCAGCAGCCGGACTAGCGGGGCCTACAATGAGCAGTTCTTC. Residues: CASSRTSGAYNEQFF. The rearrangement links TRBV7-2 to TRBJ2-1, with 12 bases fitting TRBD2. CDR3 size: 15 residues. The trim removed 5 bases at V and 2 bases at J, leaving 1 base unmatched. Germline V lookup: CDR1 SGHTA, CDR2 FQGNSA.

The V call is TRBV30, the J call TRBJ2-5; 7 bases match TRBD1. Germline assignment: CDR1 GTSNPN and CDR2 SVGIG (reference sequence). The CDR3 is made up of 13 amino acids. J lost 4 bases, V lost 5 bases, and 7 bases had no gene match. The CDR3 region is CAWSGGRGETQYF. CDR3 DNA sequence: TGTGCCTGGTCAGGGGGACGAGGAGAGACCCAGTACTTC.

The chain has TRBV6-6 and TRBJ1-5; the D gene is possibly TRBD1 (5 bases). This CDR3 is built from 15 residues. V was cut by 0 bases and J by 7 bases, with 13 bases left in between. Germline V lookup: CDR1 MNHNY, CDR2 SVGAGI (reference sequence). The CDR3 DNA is TGTGCCAGCAGTTACTCCTCAGGGCAGGTACAGCCCCAGCATTTT. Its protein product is CASSYSSGQVQPQHF.

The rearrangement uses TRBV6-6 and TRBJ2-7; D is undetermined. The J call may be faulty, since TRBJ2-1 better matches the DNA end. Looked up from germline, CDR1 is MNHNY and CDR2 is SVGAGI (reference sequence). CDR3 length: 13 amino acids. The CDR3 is CASSYLTTNEQFF. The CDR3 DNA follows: TGTGCCAGCAGTTACCTCACTACCAATGAGCAGTTCTTC.

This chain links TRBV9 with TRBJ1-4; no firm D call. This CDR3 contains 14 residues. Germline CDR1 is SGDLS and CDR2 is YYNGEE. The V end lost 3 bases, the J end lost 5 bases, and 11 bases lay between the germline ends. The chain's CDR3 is CASSGDTPNEKLFF. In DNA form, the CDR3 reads TGTGCCAGCAGCGGCGACACCCCCAATGAAAAACTGTTTTTT.

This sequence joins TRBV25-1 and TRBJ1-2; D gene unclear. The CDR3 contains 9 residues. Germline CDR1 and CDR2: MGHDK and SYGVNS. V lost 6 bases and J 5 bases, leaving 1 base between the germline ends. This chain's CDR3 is CASRYGYTF. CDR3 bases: TGTGCCAGCAGATATGGCTACACCTTC.

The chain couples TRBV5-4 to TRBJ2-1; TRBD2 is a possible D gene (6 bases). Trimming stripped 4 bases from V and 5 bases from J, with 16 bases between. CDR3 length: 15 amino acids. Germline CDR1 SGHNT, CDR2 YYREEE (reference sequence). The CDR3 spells CASSMPSVRDNEQFF. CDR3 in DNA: TGTGCCAGCAGCATGCCTAGCGTACGGGACAATGAGCAGTTCTTC.

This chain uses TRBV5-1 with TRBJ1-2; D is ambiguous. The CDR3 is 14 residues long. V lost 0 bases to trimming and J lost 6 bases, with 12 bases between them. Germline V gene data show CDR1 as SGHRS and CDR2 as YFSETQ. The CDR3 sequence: CASSLDRNTDGYTF. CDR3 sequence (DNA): TGCGCCAGCAGCTTGGACCGGAACACCGATGGCTACACCTTC. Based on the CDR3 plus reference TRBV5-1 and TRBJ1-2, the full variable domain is KAGVTQTPRYLIKTRGQQVTLSCSPISGHRSVSWYQQTPGQGLQFLFEYFSETQRNKGNFPGRFSGRQFSNSRSEMNVSTLELGDSALYLCASSLDRNTDGYTFGSGTRLTVV.

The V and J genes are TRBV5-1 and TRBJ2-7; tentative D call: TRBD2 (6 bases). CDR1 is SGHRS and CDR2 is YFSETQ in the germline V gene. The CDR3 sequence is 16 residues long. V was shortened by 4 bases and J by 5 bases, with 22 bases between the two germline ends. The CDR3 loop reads CASSPGVLRLGDEQYF. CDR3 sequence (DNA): TGCGCCAGCAGCCCGGGGGTTCTCCGCCTGGGGGACGAGCAGTACTTC.

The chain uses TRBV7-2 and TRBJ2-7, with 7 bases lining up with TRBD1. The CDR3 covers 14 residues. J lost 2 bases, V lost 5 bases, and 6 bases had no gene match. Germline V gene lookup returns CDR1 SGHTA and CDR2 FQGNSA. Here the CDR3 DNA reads TGTGCCAGCAGCACGGGACAGCGCACCTACGAGCAGTACTTC. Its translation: CASSTGQRTYEQYF.

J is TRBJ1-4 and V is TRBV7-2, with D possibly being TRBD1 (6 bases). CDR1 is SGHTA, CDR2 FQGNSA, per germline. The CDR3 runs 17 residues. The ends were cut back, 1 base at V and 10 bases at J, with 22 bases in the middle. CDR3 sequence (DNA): TGTGCCAGCAGCTTAGTGGACAATGGGGGCGGAGTAGCAAAACTGTTTTTT. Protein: CASSLVDNGGGVAKLFF.

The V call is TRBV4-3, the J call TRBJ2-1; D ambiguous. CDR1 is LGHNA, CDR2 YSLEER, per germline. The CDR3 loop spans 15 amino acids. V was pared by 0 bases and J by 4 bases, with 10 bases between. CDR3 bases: TGCGCCAGCAGCCAAGAAAGGCCCGGTTACAATGAGCAGTTCTTC. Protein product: CASSQERPGYNEQFF.

CDR3: CASSLAPRDRGFYGYTF. In nucleotides, the CDR3 is TGTGCCAGCAGTTTAGCCCCCCGGGACAGGGGATTCTATGGCTACACCTTC. This chain uses TRBV27 with TRBJ1-2; TRBD1 matches at 10 bases. V gave up 2 bases and J gave up 4 bases; unmatched junction bases: 10. CDR3 length: 17 amino acids. Germline V CDR1 and CDR2: MNHEY, SMNVEV (reference sequence).

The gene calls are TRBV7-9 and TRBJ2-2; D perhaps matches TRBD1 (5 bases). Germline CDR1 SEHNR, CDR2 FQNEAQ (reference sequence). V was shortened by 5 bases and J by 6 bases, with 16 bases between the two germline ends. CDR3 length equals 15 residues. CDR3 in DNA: TGTGCCAGCAGCGTAACCCAGGGCTACGCCGGGGAGCTGTTTTTT. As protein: CASSVTQGYAGELFF.

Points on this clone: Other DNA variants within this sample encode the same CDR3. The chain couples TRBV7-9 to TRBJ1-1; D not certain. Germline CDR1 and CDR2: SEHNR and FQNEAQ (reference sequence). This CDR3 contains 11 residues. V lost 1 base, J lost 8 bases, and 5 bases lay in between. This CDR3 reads CASSLEGEAFF. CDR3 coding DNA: TGTGCCAGCAGCTTAGAAGGGGAAGCTTTCTTT.

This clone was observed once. CDR3 protein: CASSDHSLALSNQPQHF. CDR3 bases: TGTGCCAGCAGTGACCATTCTTTGGCCTTGAGCAATCAGCCCCAGCATTTT. The V call is TRBV6-1, the J call TRBJ1-5; D is ambiguous. Per germline, CDR1 MNHNS and CDR2 SASEGT. The CDR3 spans 17 residues. Trimming cost V 3 bases and J 1 base, with 16 bases left between them.

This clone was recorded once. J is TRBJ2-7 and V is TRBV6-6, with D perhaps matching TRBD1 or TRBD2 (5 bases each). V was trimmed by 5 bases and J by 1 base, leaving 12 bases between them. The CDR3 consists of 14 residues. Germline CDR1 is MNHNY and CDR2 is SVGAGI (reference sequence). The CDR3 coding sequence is TGTGCCAGCAGTGGGCCGGGACCTTCCTACGAGCAGTACTTC. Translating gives CASSGPGPSYEQYF.

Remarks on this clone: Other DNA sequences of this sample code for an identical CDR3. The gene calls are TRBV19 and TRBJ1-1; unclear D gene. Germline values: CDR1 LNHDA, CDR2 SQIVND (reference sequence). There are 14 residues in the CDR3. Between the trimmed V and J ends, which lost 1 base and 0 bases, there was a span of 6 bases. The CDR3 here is CASSIGGLNTEAFF. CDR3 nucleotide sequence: TGTGCCAGTAGTATAGGAGGGCTGAACACTGAAGCTTTCTTT.

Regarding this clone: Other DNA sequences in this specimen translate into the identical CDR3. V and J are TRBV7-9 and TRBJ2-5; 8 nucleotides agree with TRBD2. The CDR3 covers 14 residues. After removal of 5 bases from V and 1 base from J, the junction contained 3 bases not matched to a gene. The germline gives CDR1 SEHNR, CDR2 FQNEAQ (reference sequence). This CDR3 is CASSLTSGQETQYF. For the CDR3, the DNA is TGTGCCAGCAGCCTTACTAGCGGCCAAGAGACCCAGTACTTC.